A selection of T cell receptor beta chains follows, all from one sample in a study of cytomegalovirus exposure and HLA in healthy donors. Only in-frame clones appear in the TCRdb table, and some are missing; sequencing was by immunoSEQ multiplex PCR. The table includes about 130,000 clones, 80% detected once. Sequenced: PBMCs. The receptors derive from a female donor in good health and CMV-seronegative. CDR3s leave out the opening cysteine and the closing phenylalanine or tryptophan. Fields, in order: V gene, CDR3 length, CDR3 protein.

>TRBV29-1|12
SVDGQSPSYGYT
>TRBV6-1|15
ASSERGTGGPSNEQY
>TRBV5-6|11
ASSGGGVGEQY
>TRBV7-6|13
ASSLGRAPYNEQF
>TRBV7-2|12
ASSLASVAGELF
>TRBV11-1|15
ASSSGTGGPPNEKLF
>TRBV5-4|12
ASSQGTEDQPQH
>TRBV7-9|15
ASSDPILSGAQETQY
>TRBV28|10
ASEGVDTEAF
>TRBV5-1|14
ASTWAPAGVGYEQY
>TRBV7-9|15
ASSSDRVSGGNQPQH
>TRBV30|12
AWSRGGYSYEQY
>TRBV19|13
ASSTTSGRGETQY
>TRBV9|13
ASSVGGQNYYEQY
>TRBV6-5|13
ASSDYSGRNNIQY
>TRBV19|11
ASRDTFLGEQY
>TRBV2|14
ASSRAGIGSNQPQH
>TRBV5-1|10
ASSGLPGEAF
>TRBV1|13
TSSQIFGVLQPQH
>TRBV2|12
ASSVSGSNQPQH
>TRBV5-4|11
ASSHPLSYEQY
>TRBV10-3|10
AISEGNYGYT
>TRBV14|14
ASSSLPGGTGNTIY
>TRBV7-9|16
ASSLTAGYLRNTGELF
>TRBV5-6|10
ASSLANGEQF
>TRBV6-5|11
ASGAGGHPEQY
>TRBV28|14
ASSPRQYRGGETQY
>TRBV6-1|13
ASRHPGQGVYEQY
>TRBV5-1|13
ASSLRDSRTDTQY
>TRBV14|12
ASSQGGGFYEQY
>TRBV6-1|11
ASSQTGNYGYT
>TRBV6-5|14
ASSYSPGGNNEKLF
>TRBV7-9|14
ASSSLRTGDKKEQY
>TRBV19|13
ASRDRGGGTDTQY
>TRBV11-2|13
ASSQTGTSVNEQF
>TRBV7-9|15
ASSLGSGAGASYEQY
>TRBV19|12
ASIGDRGVGELF
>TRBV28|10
ASSPRWTEAF
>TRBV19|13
ARDHEGSGANVLT
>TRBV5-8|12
ASSEAKEAHEQY
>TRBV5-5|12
ASSRPDRQNEQF
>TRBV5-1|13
ASSLVAGPQETQY
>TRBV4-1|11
ASSTKLTGELF
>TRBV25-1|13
ASSKIETNTGELF